One and the same sample provided the 23 T cell receptor beta chains below, sequenced in a study of beta chain features in type 1 diabetes. The study reverse transcribed the entire isolated RNA, so it sequenced expressed TCRB transcripts. TCRdb's table, derived via immunoSEQ multiplex PCR, lists solely in-frame clones and lacks some. The profile covers roughly 610,000 clones, with around a sixth appearing a single time and approximately 0.087% taken by the ten largest. The source material was naive CD4+ T cells from blood. The receptors stem from a young man in good health.

The chain couples TRBV29-1 to TRBJ1-5; the match to TRBD1 covers 8 bases. Trimming at V came to 5 bases and at J to 7 bases, leaving 10 bases not matched to a gene. Germline V gives CDR1 SQVTM, CDR2 ANQGSEA. This CDR3 is 14 amino acids long. CDR3: CSVNTGGSEQPQHF. CDR3 nucleotide sequence: TGCAGCGTTAATACAGGGGGGAGCGAACAGCCCCAGCATTTT.

The sample holds a few counts of this clone. The rearrangement links TRBV5-1 to TRBJ1-1, with D hard to call. The CDR3 covers 15 residues. V lost 0 bases, J lost 1 base, and 10 bases lay in between. Germline V CDR1 and CDR2: SGHRS, YFSETQ. Here the CDR3 DNA reads TGCGCCAGCAGCTTGGTTCTTCCAGGGAACACTGAAGCTTTCTTT. Translation gives CASSLVLPGNTEAFF.

The gene calls are TRBV7-8 and TRBJ2-2; maybe TRBD2 (6 bases). Germline-derived CDR1 and CDR2 are SGHVS and FQNEAQ. The CDR3 totals 15 residues. V lost 5 bases to trimming and J lost 0 bases, with 10 bases between them. CDR3 bases: TGTGCCAGCAGCCAGGCTAGCGCGAACACCGGGGAGCTGTTTTTT. Residues: CASSQASANTGELFF.

The chain joins TRBV4-2 to TRBJ1-1; tentatively, D is TRBD1 (5 bases). CDR3 length equals 14 residues. Germline V gene sequence: CDR1 LGHNA, CDR2 YNFKEQ. Trimming stripped 6 bases from V and 8 bases from J, with 19 bases between. CDR3 amino acids: CASSPPIRRDEAFF. Here the CDR3 DNA reads TGTGCCAGCAGTCCCCCTATTCGACGGGACGAAGCTTTCTTT.

The chain couples TRBV11-2 to TRBJ2-7, with D tentatively TRBD2 (6 bases). CDR1 and CDR2 from the germline V gene are SGHAT and FQNNGV. This CDR3 is 18 amino acids long. V dropped 1 base and J dropped 4 bases, with 23 bases sitting between them. The CDR3 bases are TGTGCCAGCAGCTTAGTCAGAGTGCGGGGTTCAAAGCCTTACGAGCAGTACTTC. Residues: CASSLVRVRGSKPYEQYF.

The V gene is TRBV7-7, the J gene TRBJ2-2, with D possibly called TRBD1 or TRBD2 (5 bases each). Germline CDR1 and CDR2: SSHAT and FNYEAQ (reference sequence). This CDR3 contains 16 residues. V was cut by 5 bases and J by 3 bases, with 16 bases left in between. The CDR3 DNA follows: TGTGCCAGCAGCGCCATCGGGCGAGGGGACACCGGGGAGCTGTTTTTT. Amino acid sequence: CASSAIGRGDTGELFF.

The chain links TRBV30 to TRBJ1-2; 7 positions match TRBD1. V shed 7 bases, J shed 3 bases, and the junction held 5 bases outside the gene matches. CDR1 GTSNPN and CDR2 SVGIG come from the germline V gene (reference sequence). This CDR3 region has 12 residues. The CDR3 DNA reads TGTGCCTTTGACAGGGCCGACTATGGCTACACCTTC. Its protein product is CAFDRADYGYTF.

The chain has TRBV7-2 and TRBJ2-4, with unresolved D. The V end was cut by 3 bases, the J end by 2 bases, with 8 bases between. Germline V gene data show CDR1 as SGHTA and CDR2 as FQGNSA. CDR3 length equals 14 residues. This CDR3 reads CASSFDLTKNIQYF. CDR3 bases: TGTGCCAGCAGCTTCGATCTTACCAAAAACATTCAGTACTTC. Based on the CDR3 plus reference TRBV7-2 and TRBJ2-4, the full variable domain is GAGVSQSPSNKVTEKGKDVELRCDPISGHTALYWYRQSLGQGLEFLIYFQGNSAPDKSGLPSDRFSAERTGGSVSTLTIQRTQQEDSAVYLCASSFDLTKNIQYFGAGTRLSVL.

The chain combines TRBV28 with TRBJ2-7; 7 bases are shared with TRBD2. Trimming at V came to 3 bases and at J to 2 bases, leaving 10 bases not matched to a gene. Germline lookup yields CDR1 MDHEN and CDR2 SYDVKM. The CDR3 runs to 16 residues. The CDR3 nucleotides read TGTGCCAGCAGTTTTCCCAGGACTAGTTTTACCTACGAGCAGTACTTC. Protein product: CASSFPRTSFTYEQYF.

The chain recombines TRBV21-1 with TRBJ1-3; whether TRBD1, the table's D call, matches the DNA was not checked. TRBV21-1 is tagged as a pseudogene. The CDR3 has 14 amino acids. CDR3 loop: CASSKAHRGNTIYF. CDR3 nucleotide sequence: TGTGCCAGCAGCAAAGCCCACAGGGGGAACACCATATATTTT.

The chain is built from TRBV7-3 and TRBJ1-2; TRBD1 might be the D (6 bases). The V end lost 5 bases, the J end lost 6 bases, and 13 bases lay between the germline ends. Germline V gene sequence: CDR1 SGHTA, CDR2 FQGTGA. CDR3 length: 13 residues. CDR3 residues: CASSPKAGDGYTF. The CDR3 DNA sequence: TGTGCCAGCAGCCCAAAGGCAGGGGATGGCTACACCTTC.

This clone showed up just a few times. The chain carries TRBV7-9 and TRBJ1-6, with unresolved D. Germline-derived CDR1 and CDR2 are SEHNR and FQNEAQ (reference sequence). The CDR3 extends over 16 amino acids. Trimming removed 6 bases from V and 5 bases from J, with 17 bases in between. The CDR3 loop reads CASSVLRNRDNSPLHF. Here the CDR3 DNA reads TGTGCCAGCAGTGTCCTCCGCAATAGGGATAATTCACCCCTCCACTTT. The variable domain in full, with the rest retrieved from reference TRBV7-9 and TRBJ1-6, is DTGVSQNPRHKITKRGQNVTFRCDPISEHNRLYWYRQTLGQGPEFLTYFQNEAQLEKSRLLSDRFSAERPKGSFSTLEIQRTEQGDSAMYLCASSVLRNRDNSPLHFGNGTRLTVT.

This chain links TRBV4-3 with TRBJ1-4, with a possible D match to TRBD1 (6 bases). This CDR3 region has 16 residues. V lost 4 bases to trimming and J lost 2 bases, with 14 bases between them. Per germline, CDR1 LGHNA and CDR2 YSLEER. The CDR3 sequence: CASSRGQFPTNEKLFF. In DNA, the CDR3 is TGCGCCAGCAGCCGCGGACAGTTTCCCACTAATGAAAAACTGTTTTTT.

The V and J genes are TRBV21-1 and TRBJ2-1; the D call of TRBD2 is as the table states it, not checked on the DNA. TRBV21-1 is tagged as a pseudogene. The CDR3 sequence is 13 residues long. CDR3: CASSNRLAGPEFF. The CDR3 nucleotides are TGTGCCAGCAGCAACCGACTAGCGGGGCCGGAGTTCTTC.

In its sample, this clone was seen a few times. The V gene is TRBV5-1, the J gene TRBJ2-7; TRBD2 aligns across 9 bases. Germline lookup yields CDR1 SGHRS and CDR2 YFSETQ. This CDR3 has 14 residues. V shed 6 bases and J 4 bases; nucleotides not matched to a gene: 8. The DNA for the CDR3 is TGCGCCAGCACCCGGCGGGGGGGCTTTTACGAGCAGTACTTC. This encodes CASTRRGGFYEQYF. Drawing the rest from reference TRBV5-1 and TRBJ2-7, the complete variable domain is KAGVTQTPRYLIKTRGQQVTLSCSPISGHRSVSWYQQTPGQGLQFLFEYFSETQRNKGNFPGRFSGRQFSNSRSEMNVSTLELGDSALYLCASTRRGGFYEQYFGPGTRLTVT.

The genes are TRBV27 and TRBJ2-3; TRBD2 matches at 9 bases. Unmatched junction bases numbered 9, after V lost 1 base and J lost 1 base. Germline V CDR1 and CDR2: MNHEY, SMNVEV (reference sequence). The CDR3 extends over 18 amino acids. The CDR3: CASSLFSGRTSGTDTQYF. DNA of the CDR3: TGTGCCAGCAGTTTATTTAGCGGACGGACTAGCGGCACAGATACGCAGTATTTT.

This sequence joins TRBV23-1 and TRBJ2-5, with no clear D. TRBV23-1 is an open reading frame, and its role is uncertain. CDR3 size: 12 residues. V lost 2 bases to trimming and J lost 5 bases, with 6 bases between them. The CDR3 DNA follows: TGCGCCAGCAGTCAACCCGAGGAGACCCAGTACTTC. Its translation is CASSQPEETQYF.

The V call is TRBV5-4, the J call TRBJ2-5; D ambiguous. The V end lost 1 base, the J end lost 9 bases, and 13 bases lay between the germline ends. CDR3 length equals 13 residues. Germline V gene lookup returns CDR1 SGHNT and CDR2 YYREEE (reference sequence). The DNA for the CDR3 is TGTGCCAGCAGCTTGTGGCTACTTAAGGCCCAGTACTTC. It yields the protein CASSLWLLKAQYF. The full variable domain, its missing parts supplied by reference TRBV5-4 and TRBJ2-5, is ETGVTQSPTHLIKTRGQQVTLRCSSQSGHNTVSWYQQALGQGPQFIFQYYREEENGRGNFPPRFSGLQFPNYSSELNVNALELDDSALYLCASSLWLLKAQYFGPGTRLLVL.

This clone was seen at least ten times. In the same sample, other DNA sequences code for this CDR3. The rearrangement links TRBV7-9 to TRBJ2-7, with a possible D match to TRBD2 (5 bases). The V gene lost 2 bases and the J gene lost 5 bases, with 7 bases spanning the gap. CDR3 length: 12 residues. Germline CDR1 is SEHNR and CDR2 is FQNEAQ (reference sequence). The CDR3 bases are TGTGCCAGCAGCTTAACCGGGAACGAGCAGTACTTC. Translation: CASSLTGNEQYF.

In this sample, this clone turned up a few times. The rearrangement links TRBV4-3 to TRBJ2-1; D is possibly TRBD2 (5 bases). The CDR3 is 14 residues long. V dropped 4 bases and J dropped 7 bases, with 14 bases sitting between them. Germline V lookup: CDR1 LGHNA, CDR2 YSLEER. The CDR3 is CASSLSPTRNEQFF. The CDR3, as DNA: TGCGCCAGCAGCCTATCCCCCACTAGAAATGAGCAGTTCTTC.

This sequence joins TRBV14 and TRBJ2-2; no reliable D call. The CDR3 sequence is 16 residues long. V lost 4 bases, J lost 1 base, and 13 bases lay in between. CDR1 SGHDN and CDR2 FVKESK come from the germline V gene. CDR3 region: CASSPVSALNTGELFF. The CDR3 bases are TGTGCCAGCAGCCCGGTCTCTGCCTTGAACACCGGGGAGCTGTTTTTT.

This clone was seen a few times. V and J are TRBV7-2 and TRBJ2-3, with unresolved D. The V gene's germline CDR1 is SGHTA and CDR2 FQGNSA. The CDR3 sequence is 16 residues long. The V end was cut by 0 bases, the J end by 6 bases, with 16 bases between. CDR3 sequence: CASSLAQSSTKDTQYF. CDR3 coding DNA: TGTGCCAGCAGCTTAGCCCAGAGTTCTACCAAGGATACGCAGTATTTT.

The chain couples TRBV7-4 to TRBJ2-7; TRBD1 matches 10 bases. This CDR3 has 22 amino acids. Germline V CDR1 and CDR2: SGHVT, SQSDAQ. V lost 3 bases and J lost 2; bases outside the gene matches: 25. CDR3 DNA sequence: TGTGCCAGCAGCTTCTCCTCCGGGGCCGGGACAGGGGATGGGACCCTTCCCTACGAGCAGTACTTC. It encodes CASSFSSGAGTGDGTLPYEQYF. Full variable domain (missing parts from reference TRBV7-4 and TRBJ2-7): GAGVSQSPRYKVAKRGRDVALRCDSISGHVTLYWYRQTLGQGSEVLTYSQSDAQRDKSGRPSGRFSAERPERSVSTLKIQRTEQGDSAVYLCASSFSSGAGTGDGTLPYEQYFGPGTRLTVT.